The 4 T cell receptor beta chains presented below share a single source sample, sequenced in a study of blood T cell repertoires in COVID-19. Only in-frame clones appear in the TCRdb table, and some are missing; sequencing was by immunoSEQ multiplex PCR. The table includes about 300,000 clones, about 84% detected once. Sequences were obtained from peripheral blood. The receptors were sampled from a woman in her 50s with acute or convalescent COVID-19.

CDR3 protein: CASSLEGLTYNEQFF. CDR3 sequence (DNA): TGCGCCAGCAGCTTGGAGGGACTCACCTACAATGAGCAGTTCTTC. This chain links TRBV5-1 with TRBJ2-1, with TRBD2 as a possible D gene (6 bases). The germline gives CDR1 SGHRS, CDR2 YFSETQ. This CDR3 is 15 amino acids long. Trimming removed 0 bases at V and 2 bases at J, with 9 bases between.

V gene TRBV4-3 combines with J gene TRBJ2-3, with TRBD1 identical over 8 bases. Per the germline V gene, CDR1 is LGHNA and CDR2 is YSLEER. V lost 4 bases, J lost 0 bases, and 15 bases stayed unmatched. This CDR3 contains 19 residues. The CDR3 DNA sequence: TGCGCCAGCAGCCTCCGGACAGGGCACTTCGTTATGAGCACAGATACGCAGTATTTT. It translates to CASSLRTGHFVMSTDTQYF.

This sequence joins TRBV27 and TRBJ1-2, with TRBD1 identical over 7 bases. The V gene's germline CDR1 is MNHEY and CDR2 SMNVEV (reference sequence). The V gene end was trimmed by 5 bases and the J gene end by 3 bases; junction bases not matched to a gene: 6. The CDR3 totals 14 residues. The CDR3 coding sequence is TGTGCCAGCAGTCGGACAGGTGATTACTATGGCTACACCTTC. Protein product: CASSRTGDYYGYTF.

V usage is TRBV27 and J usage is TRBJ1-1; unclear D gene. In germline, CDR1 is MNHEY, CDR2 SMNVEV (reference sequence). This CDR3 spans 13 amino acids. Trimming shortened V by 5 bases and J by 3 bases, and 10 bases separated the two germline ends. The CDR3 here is CASSGGLDTEAFF. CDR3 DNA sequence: TGTGCCAGCAGTGGAGGTCTCGACACTGAAGCTTTCTTT.